A selection of T cell receptor beta chains follows, all from one sample in a study of OX40 agonist ivuxolimab in advanced cancers. Clones were sequenced by immunoSEQ multiplex PCR, and TCRdb holds only the in-frame ones, with some missing. This sample has over 25,000 clones, with around 81% found just once. The material sequenced was CD4+ or CD8+ T cells sorted from blood, taken in a trial of the OX40 agonist ivuxolimab. These receptors came from an adult with an advanced solid tumor such as melanoma, head and neck, liver or kidney cancer. Both conserved end residues are part of each CDR3. A D gene is named only where the DNA matches it firmly. Clone sizes are given selectively: once, few, many, or a class where the clone is expanded.

d_call	v_call	j_call	clone_size	cdr3_nt	cdr3_aa
-	TRBV7-8	TRBJ2-1	-	TGTGCCAGCAGCTCCCCCCGGCGGTCGGCTGGGAATGAGCAGTTCTTC	CASSSPRRSAGNEQFF
-	TRBV15	TRBJ2-1	few	TGTGCCACCAGCAGAGATACCCTAGCTTCCTACAATGAGCAGTTCTTC	CATSRDTLASYNEQFF
-	TRBV6-5	TRBJ1-6	-	TGTGCCAGCAGGCCGGCCGCCTATAATTCACCCCTCCACTTT	CASRPAAYNSPLHF
-	TRBV11-3	TRBJ2-7	few	TGTGCCAGCACCGCGGGGGCCCTTGGCGAGCAGTACTTC	CASTAGALGEQYF
-	TRBV9	TRBJ1-4	-	TGTGCCAGCAGCGTAGGAGGAGGTAGGGGGTTAGATGAAAAACTGTTTTTT	CASSVGGGRGLDEKLFF
TRBD2	TRBV27	TRBJ2-7	few	TGTGCCAGCAGTCGACTAGCGGGAGTCTACGAGCAGTACTTC	CASSRLAGVYEQYF
-	TRBV11-3	TRBJ1-2	-	TGTGCCAGCAGCTTTGGGGAATGGACAACCTCGAACTATGGCTACACCTTC	CASSFGEWTTSNYGYTF
TRBD2	TRBV9	TRBJ2-1	-	TGTGCCAGCAGCGGGGTAGCGGGAGGGGGTGAGCAGTTCTTC	CASSGVAGGGEQFF
-	TRBV7-6	TRBJ2-3	few	TGTGCCAGCAGCGCCACGAGGGGGAGTCGCGCAGATACGCAGTATTTT	CASSATRGSRADTQYF
TRBD2	TRBV19	TRBJ2-3	few	TGTGCCACCTCACGGACTAGCGGCACAGATACGCAGTATTTT	CATSRTSGTDTQYF
-	TRBV6-1	TRBJ1-3	-	TGTGCCAGCAGTGGACAGATTGGAACTGGAAACACCATATATTTT	CASSGQIGTGNTIYF
TRBD1	TRBV2	TRBJ1-4	-	TGTGCCAGCAGTGAAAGGGGACAGGGAAGAGGGAGTGAAAAACTGTTTTTT	CASSERGQGRGSEKLFF
TRBD1	TRBV9	TRBJ2-7	-	TGTGCCAGCAGCGCTGGGGACAGGGTCTACGAGCAGTACTTC	CASSAGDRVYEQYF
TRBD2	TRBV10-2	TRBJ2-5	many	TGCGCCAGCAGTGTGCGACTAGCGGGGAAAGAGACCCAGTACTTC	CASSVRLAGKETQYF
-	TRBV5-6	TRBJ1-1	few	TGTGCCAGCAGCTGGATCAATTCAGTTGAAGCTTTCTTT	CASSWINSVEAFF
-	TRBV7-2	TRBJ2-7	-	TGTGCCAGCAGCTTAGAGTCCTTCCCAACCTACGAGCAGTACTTC	CASSLESFPTYEQYF
-	TRBV9	TRBJ2-3	-	TGTGCCAGCAGCGTAGAGGGACGCCTCACAGATACGCAGTATTTT	CASSVEGRLTDTQYF
-	TRBV2	TRBJ2-1	few	TGTGCCAGCAGTGAAATTGGAATATCTCGTGAGCAGTTCTTC	CASSEIGISREQFF
TRBD1	TRBV15	TRBJ1-5	-	TGTGCCACCAGCAGAGCCGGGACAGGGGGACAGCCCCAGCATTTT	CATSRAGTGGQPQHF
TRBD1	TRBV18	TRBJ2-7	-	TGTGCCAGCTCACCAAGTTCGGGACAGGGGTCCTACGAGCAGTACTTC	CASSPSSGQGSYEQYF
TRBD1	TRBV7-3	TRBJ2-5	-	TGTGCCAGCAGCTTAAGGGGAGCGGGGACAGGGGGTCGGGAGACCCAGTACTTC	CASSLRGAGTGGRETQYF
-	TRBV6-5	TRBJ2-3	-	TGTGCCAGCAGTTACTTCCCTGGGGGCACAGATACGCAGTATTTT	CASSYFPGGTDTQYF
TRBD2	TRBV13	TRBJ2-1	-	TGTGCCAGCAGCTTAAGTACGGCGGGAGGGTACAATGAGCAGTTCTTC	CASSLSTAGGYNEQFF
-	TRBV5-1	TRBJ2-1	-	TGCGCCAGCAGCTTGGTAGAGCAGGGTTGGCTCAATGAGCAGTTCTTC	CASSLVEQGWLNEQFF
-	TRBV7-9	TRBJ2-1	few	TGTGCCAGCAGCTTACCACCGTCAGAGGTAAACAATGAGCAGTTCTTC	CASSLPPSEVNNEQFF
-	TRBV30	TRBJ2-5	-	TGTGCCTGGAGTGTAGGGGAGACCCAGTACTTC	CAWSVGETQYF
-	TRBV19	TRBJ2-2	-	TGTGCCAGTAGTCAAACCGGGGAGCTGTTTTTT	CASSQTGELFF
TRBD1	TRBV30	TRBJ2-7	-	TGTGCCTTTAACAGGGGTTACGAGCAGTACTTC	CAFNRGYEQYF
TRBD2	TRBV5-4	TRBJ2-1	-	TGTGCCAGCAGCTTGACCGGGACTAGCGTCCAAACCTACAATGAGCAGTTCTTC	CASSLTGTSVQTYNEQFF
-	TRBV27	TRBJ2-7	-	TGTGCCAGCAGTTTACGCTCCCAGAGCTACGAGCAGTACTTC	CASSLRSQSYEQYF
-	TRBV7-9	TRBJ2-5	-	TGTGCCAGCAGCTTAGCGAGGAAGGCGCGGGAGACCCAGTACTTC	CASSLARKARETQYF
-	TRBV6-6	TRBJ2-7	-	TGTGCCAGCAGCTACGGACAAATTAAGTACTTC	CASSYGQIKYF
-	TRBV5-1	TRBJ1-2	once	TGCGCCAGCAGGCCGGGTGGGGACGCTGACCTCTATGGCTACACCTTC	CASRPGGDADLYGYTF
TRBD2	TRBV28	TRBJ2-1	-	TGTGCCAGCAGCCTTATTCTACTCGGCACTAGCGGCAATGAGCAGTTCTTC	CASSLILLGTSGNEQFF
-	TRBV23-1	TRBJ2-7	-	TGCGCCAGCAGTCAATCCCTACCGGGACCTCACCGCGTGGCGGCCCGATCCTACGAGCAGTACTTC	CASSQSLPGPHRVAARSYEQYF
-	TRBV10-2	TRBJ2-2	-	TGCGCCACGAATTGGGGGGGCGGGAACACCGGGGAGCTGTTTTTT	CATNWGGGNTGELFF
TRBD2	TRBV9	TRBJ2-3	-	TGTGCCAGCAGCGTAGACGGGAGGGGAGATACGCAGTATTTT	CASSVDGRGDTQYF
TRBD2	TRBV6-4	TRBJ2-3	once	TGTGCCAGCAGTGAGGGACTAGGCACAGATACGCAGTATTTT	CASSEGLGTDTQYF
-	TRBV4-1	TRBJ2-5	-	TGCGCCAGCAGCCATGCGACCGAAGCCCAAGAGACCCAGTACTTC	CASSHATEAQETQYF
-	TRBV6-6	TRBJ2-7	-	TGTGCCAGCAGTTATGGCCCGAGCTCCTACGAGCAGTACTTC	CASSYGPSSYEQYF
TRBD1	TRBV29-1	TRBJ2-7	-	TGCAGCGTTGATAAGGGACAGGGGACCTACGAGCAGTACTTC	CSVDKGQGTYEQYF
-	TRBV6-1	TRBJ1-1	-	TGTGCCAGCAGTGAATTCGACGAGAACACTGAAGCTTTCTTT	CASSEFDENTEAFF
TRBD2	TRBV5-4	TRBJ2-7	-	TGTGCCAGCAGCTTAGCTAGCGGGTTAAGCTCCTACGAGCAGTACTTC	CASSLASGLSSYEQYF
-	TRBV7-9	TRBJ2-1	-	TGTGCCAGCAGCCCACGATTTAACTACAATGAGCAGTTCTTC	CASSPRFNYNEQFF
TRBD1	TRBV4-1	TRBJ2-7	-	TGCGCCAGCAGCCGACAGGGGATTGCCTACGAGCAGTACTTC	CASSRQGIAYEQYF
-	TRBV30	TRBJ1-5	once	TGTGCCTGGAGTGTGTGGGGCAATCAGCCCCAGCATTTT	CAWSVWGNQPQHF
TRBD2	TRBV11-2	TRBJ2-5	-	TGTGCCAGCAGCTTAGTCGGGGGGAACCAAGAGACCCAGTACTTC	CASSLVGGNQETQYF
-	TRBV11-2	TRBJ2-7	once	TGTGCCAGCAGCTTAGTGTCAGGGAGCTCCTACGAGCAGTACTTC	CASSLVSGSSYEQYF
-	TRBV14	TRBJ2-1	-	TGTGCCAGCAGCCATTGGGGGCAAAACTACAATGAGCAGTTCTTC	CASSHWGQNYNEQFF
-	TRBV21-1	TRBJ2-3	-	TGTGCCAGCAGCCAAAGACCTAGCGGGAAGAGCCTTCGCACAGATACGCAGTATTTT	CASSQRPSGKSLRTDTQYF
-	TRBV19	TRBJ1-5	-	TGTGCCAGTACCACAGCCGGGTATAGCAATCAGCCCCAGCATTTT	CASTTAGYSNQPQHF
TRBD1	TRBV28	TRBJ1-4	-	TGTGCCAGCACAATGTTGGGACAGCTGTCTGGGGCAACTAATGAAAAACTGTTTTTT	CASTMLGQLSGATNEKLFF
TRBD1	TRBV4-1	TRBJ2-7	-	TGCGCCAGCAGCCAAGCGGGACAGGGGGCCCGGGGCGAGCAGTACTTC	CASSQAGQGARGEQYF
TRBD2	TRBV5-1	TRBJ2-7	-	TGCGCCAGCAGCCCACGGACTAGCGGAACCTACGAGCAGTACTTC	CASSPRTSGTYEQYF
-	TRBV6-1	TRBJ1-5	-	TGTGCCAGCAAAGACAGCGACTATCAGCCCCAGCATTTT	CASKDSDYQPQHF
-	TRBV28	TRBJ2-2	-	TGTGCCAGCAGTTTATTATCTAACACCGGGGAGCTGTTTTTT	CASSLLSNTGELFF
-	TRBV19	TRBJ2-1	-	TGTGCCAGTAGTATTATCGCTTTAGCGATCGAGTCCTACAATGAGCAGTTCTTC	CASSIIALAIESYNEQFF
-	TRBV9	TRBJ2-6	-	TGTGCCAGCAGCAGCCGGAGAGGCTCTGGGGCCAACGTCCTGACTTTC	CASSSRRGSGANVLTF
TRBD2	TRBV11-2	TRBJ2-1	-	TGTGCCAGCAGCTCTAGCGGGAGAGCTTACAATGAGCAGTTCTTC	CASSSSGRAYNEQFF